The rows below give T cell receptor beta chains drawn from one sample of a study of cytomegalovirus exposure and HLA in healthy donors. Sequencing was performed with immunoSEQ multiplex PCR; in TCRdb, only in-frame clones are kept and a portion is missing. The data hold some 100,000 clones, with over 60% observed a single time. What was sequenced was PBMCs. These receptors all come from a male donor in good health and CMV-seropositive. The CDR3 runs from the conserved cysteine through the conserved F or W. Each record gives: clone size, V gene, J gene, D gene, CDR3 DNA, CDR3 protein. A D gene is named only where the DNA matches it firmly. The size field is filled for only some rows; it gives once, few, many or a size class.

NA,TRBV9,TRBJ2-3,NA,TGTGCCAGCAGCGTACTCGGACAAGCTAGCACAGATACGCAGTATTTT,CASSVLGQASTDTQYF
once,TRBV30,TRBJ2-7,TRBD1,TGTGCCTGGAGTTACGGACAGGCGGCCTACGAGCAGTACTTC,CAWSYGQAAYEQYF
NA,TRBV5-4,TRBJ2-7,TRBD1,TGTGCCAGCACTCCGGGACAGGGGACGCTCGAGCAGTACTTC,CASTPGQGTLEQYF
NA,TRBV6-1,TRBJ1-2,NA,TGTGCCAGCACGGGCACCAGGAGGCCCGGAGGTGGCTACACCTTC,CASTGTRRPGGGYTF
NA,TRBV5-1,TRBJ2-2,NA,TGCGCCAGCAGCTTCTCCCAACAGGGCGCCACCGGGGAGCTGTTTTTT,CASSFSQQGATGELFF
NA,TRBV5-4,TRBJ2-3,NA,TGTGCCAGCAGCAGCCACAGGGTAAGGATAAGCACAGATACGCAGTATTTT,CASSSHRVRISTDTQYF
NA,TRBV7-9,TRBJ1-2,TRBD1,TGTGCCAGCAGCCCCGGACAGGGGGTGATAAGGGGCTACACCTTC,CASSPGQGVIRGYTF
NA,TRBV9,TRBJ1-5,TRBD1,TGTGCCAGCAGCGTAGGGACAGGGGTTGGTCAGCCCCAGCATTTT,CASSVGTGVGQPQHF
NA,TRBV2,TRBJ1-1,NA,TGTGCCAGCAGTGAGACACGCGAAGCTTTCTTT,CASSETREAFF
NA,TRBV2,TRBJ2-7,TRBD2,TGTGCCAGCAGTGAGGGATTAGCGGGGGGGCCGAGCGAGCAGTACTTC,CASSEGLAGGPSEQYF
NA,TRBV10-3,TRBJ1-6,NA,TGTGCCATCAGTGATGTGGGGGGGACACGGGGTTCACCCCTCCACTTT,CAISDVGGTRGSPLHF
NA,TRBV5-6,TRBJ1-1,NA,TGTGCCAGCAGCACGACACTGAACACTGAAGCTTTCTTT,CASSTTLNTEAFF
once,TRBV10-3,TRBJ2-7,TRBD1,TGTGCCATCAGTGAAGCCCCAGGGGGGCAGTACTTC,CAISEAPGGQYF
once,TRBV4-1,TRBJ2-2,TRBD2,TGCGCCAGCAGCCAAGGTCCGGGACTAGCCCTCGGGGGCGGGGAGCTGTTTTTT,CASSQGPGLALGGGELFF
NA,TRBV4-1,TRBJ2-3,TRBD1,TGCGCCAGCGGCACAGGGGGGCACGCAGATACGCAGTATTTT,CASGTGGHADTQYF
NA,TRBV30,TRBJ1-1,NA,TGTGCCTGGAGTCGCCGGGGGGGGGACACTGAAGCTTTCTTT,CAWSRRGGDTEAFF
NA,TRBV4-1,TRBJ1-1,NA,TGCGCCAGCAGCCATATCAGCGGGAACACTGAAGCTTTCTTT,CASSHISGNTEAFF
NA,TRBV25-1,TRBJ1-2,NA,TGTGCCAGCAGTGAAGGACTGAGACCCCTACTTTTC,CASSEGLRPLLF
NA,TRBV15,TRBJ1-1,NA,TGTGCCACCAGCCTTGGAGGGGCACTGAACACTGAAGCTTTCTTT,CATSLGGALNTEAFF
NA,TRBV15,TRBJ1-2,NA,TGTGCCACCAGCAGAGATCATTCGAGCAGGGATGGCTACACCTTC,CATSRDHSSRDGYTF
NA,TRBV5-1,TRBJ1-2,TRBD1,TGCGCCAGCAGCATCGAACAGGGGGCTGGCGGCTACACCTTC,CASSIEQGAGGYTF
once,TRBV11-2,TRBJ1-1,TRBD1,TGTGCCAGCAGACTTACAGGGGGCACTGAAGCTTTCTTT,CASRLTGGTEAFF
NA,TRBV2,TRBJ1-5,TRBD1,TGTGCCAGCAGTTCCGGACAGGGTATCAATAATCAGCCCCAGCATTTT,CASSSGQGINNQPQHF
NA,TRBV5-1,TRBJ2-6,NA,TGCGCCAGCGGCAGGAGGGGACAGAGCTCTGGGGCCAACGTCCTGACTTTC,CASGRRGQSSGANVLTF
NA,TRBV30,TRBJ2-1,NA,TGTGCCTGGACTAATTACAATGAGCAGTTCTTC,CAWTNYNEQFF
NA,TRBV18,TRBJ2-2,NA,TGTGCCAGCTCACCACGATCGGTGGCCGGGGAGCTGTTTTTT,CASSPRSVAGELFF
NA,TRBV30,TRBJ2-5,NA,TGTGCCTGGAGCGCTACTCCAAGAGAGACCCAGTACTTC,CAWSATPRETQYF
NA,TRBV9,TRBJ2-5,NA,TGTGCCAGCAGCTTCCTGGCCCAGGGAGGAGAGACCCAGTACTTC,CASSFLAQGGETQYF
NA,TRBV7-9,TRBJ1-1,NA,TGTGCCAGCAGCACATTGAACACTGAAGCTTTCTTT,CASSTLNTEAFF
NA,TRBV6-1,TRBJ2-1,TRBD2,TGTGCCAGCAGTGAAGAACGGCTAGCGGGGGTCCATGAGCAGTTCTTC,CASSEERLAGVHEQFF
once,TRBV15,TRBJ2-6,NA,TGTGCCACCAGCAGAGAAGGGACACTTGACTCTGGGGCCAACGTCCTGACTTTC,CATSREGTLDSGANVLTF
few,TRBV7-9,TRBJ1-2,NA,TGTGCCAGCAGCTTAATTGAAGGGGGCTATGGCTACACCTTC,CASSLIEGGYGYTF
NA,TRBV27,TRBJ2-1,NA,TGTGCCAGCGGATTCCGGGACATGGTCTTC,CASGFRDMVF